The 32 T cell receptor beta chains presented below share a single source sample, sequenced in a study of T cell clusters in autoimmune cytopenias. Each sample's input was roughly 250 ng genomic DNA, 38,000 or so genome equivalents. One tube held mixed TRB-A and TRB-B primer pools for touch-down PCR. For each CDR3 protein, TCRdb gives one entry from its re-call of the multiplex PCR reads, without DNA. This sample's table reports some 3,000 distinct CDR3 sequences. These records were also assigned to another study, of T cell repertoires in aging, cancer and after chemotherapy.

Sample: peripheral blood. The receptor set was obtained from a human donor in good health.

This rearrangement joins TRBV4-2 to TRBJ2-1; lacking DNA, the TRBD2 call made by TCRdb goes unchecked. The CDR3 contains 16 residues. Germline loops: CDR1 LGHNA, CDR2 YNFKEQ. The CDR3 protein is CASSQGLAGAYNEQFF.

According to its frequency, this clonotype is medium-sized. This sequence joins TRBV15 and TRBJ2-3. This CDR3 region has 16 residues. CDR1 and CDR2 (germline): LNHNV, YYDKDF (reference sequence). CDR3 region: CATSRDIGSNTDTQYF.

This clonotype is identified as medium-sized (0.01 to 0.1%) from frequency. The CDR3: CASSTPHEQYF. The rearrangement uses TRBV18 and TRBJ2-7. Germline loops: CDR1 KGHSH, CDR2 LQKENI. The CDR3 extends over 11 amino acids.

V is TRBV4-2 and J is TRBJ2-1; TCRdb reports TRBD2, a call that lacks DNA to check it against. This CDR3 is 16 amino acids long. CDR1 is LGHNA, CDR2 YNFKEQ, per germline. CDR3 sequence reads: CASTATSGGAFGWQFF.

This clonotype is labeled medium-sized based on frequency. The genes are TRBV18 and TRBJ1-6. Germline V lookup: CDR1 KGHSH, CDR2 LQKENI. This CDR3 comprises 15 residues. This CDR3 reads CASSPRGAYNSPLHF.

Its frequency marks this clonotype as large. The chain employs TRBV6-5 and TRBJ2-3; TCRdb gives TRBD1 as the D gene, but with no DNA this cannot be confirmed. Germline V CDR1 and CDR2: MNHEY, SVGAGI. The CDR3 loop spans 11 amino acids. The CDR3 protein is CASRGPDTQYF.

Considering frequency, this clonotype is large (0.1 to 1%). The gene calls are TRBV10-3 and TRBJ2-1. CDR3 length equals 15 residues. CDR1 and CDR2 (germline): ENHRY, SYGVKD. This chain's CDR3 is CAISESLTSRYEQFF.

In terms of frequency, this clonotype is medium-sized (0.01 to 0.1%). The gene calls are TRBV18 and TRBJ2-1. The length of the CDR3 is 16 residues. CDR1 KGHSH and CDR2 LQKENI come from the germline V gene. CDR3: CASSPQDPSSYNEQFF.

This clonotype is medium-sized (0.01 to 0.1%) by frequency. This chain joins TRBV5-6 and TRBJ2-5; TCRdb calls TRBD1, which cannot be checked without DNA. The CDR3 runs to 12 residues. CDR1 and CDR2 from the germline V gene are SGHDT and YYEEEE. CDR3 sequence reads: CATAPVGETQYF.

According to its frequency, this clonotype is medium-sized. The chain couples TRBV6-2 or TRBV6-3 to TRBJ2-7; checking the TCRdb D call of TRBD1 is not possible without DNA. The CDR3 is made up of 12 amino acids. Germline V gene lookup returns CDR1 MNHEY and CDR2 SVGEGT. The CDR3 is CASRDRDHEQYF.

Measured by frequency, this clonotype is medium-sized (0.01 to 0.1%). The chain couples TRBV12-3 or TRBV12-4 to TRBJ1-2. There are 11 residues in the CDR3. CDR3 amino acids: CASSLEGGYTF.

CDR3 in amino acids: CASSLAGGTDTQYF. V usage is TRBV12-3 or TRBV12-4 and J usage is TRBJ2-3; the TRBD1 assignment by TCRdb is unverifiable without DNA. The length of the CDR3 is 14 residues.

By frequency, this clonotype registers large. J is TRBJ2-2 and V is TRBV19. The germline V gene has CDR1 LNHDA and CDR2 SQIVND (reference sequence). The CDR3 is 11 residues long. CDR3 protein: CASRDTGELFF.

This clonotype shows up as medium-sized (0.01 to 0.1%) by frequency. The V gene is TRBV10-3, the J gene TRBJ1-1; TCRdb's D call, TRBD1, is unchecked because there is no DNA. In germline, CDR1 is ENHRY, CDR2 SYGVKD. This CDR3 is 15 amino acids long. The CDR3: CAISETGQGITEAFF.

The rearrangement links TRBV11-2 to TRBJ2-1; without DNA, the TCRdb call of TRBD2 cannot be checked. The CDR3 covers 16 residues. Germline-derived CDR1 and CDR2 are SGHAT and FQNNGV. CDR3 loop: CASRTSGGTSYNEQFF.

In terms of frequency, this clonotype is medium-sized (0.01 to 0.1%). This chain links TRBV6-1 with TRBJ2-3; TCRdb picks TRBD2, but there is no DNA to check that call. The germline V gene encodes CDR1 MNHNS and CDR2 SASEGT. CDR3 length: 16 amino acids. The CDR3 spells CASSARLAGAVDTQYF.

This chain uses TRBV6-5 with TRBJ2-1; TCRdb names TRBD2, which stays unverified in the absence of DNA. CDR3 length: 16 amino acids. Germline CDR1 MNHEY, CDR2 SVGAGI. CDR3 amino acids: CASSSGLAASYNEQFF.

According to its frequency, this clonotype is medium-sized. The CDR3 here is CASSPRANEKLFF. This rearrangement joins TRBV7-9 to TRBJ1-4. CDR3 length equals 13 residues. CDR1 and CDR2 from the germline V gene are SEHNR and FQNEAQ (reference sequence).

Measured by frequency, this clonotype is medium-sized. The V call is TRBV6-1, the J call TRBJ1-1; the TCRdb call, TRBD1, lacks DNA for checking. Germline-derived CDR1 and CDR2 are MNHNS and SASEGT. The CDR3 contains 14 residues. The CDR3 sequence is CASSAQGVNTEAFF.

This clonotype is called large based on its frequency. The chain couples TRBV11-1 to TRBJ2-3; TCRdb's D call, TRBD1, is unchecked because there is no DNA. Germline V gene sequence: CDR1 SGHAT, CDR2 FQDESV (reference sequence). This CDR3 contains 14 residues. This CDR3 reads CASSLQGATDTQYF.

This clonotype is medium-sized (0.01 to 0.1%) by frequency. V gene TRBV5-4 combines with J gene TRBJ2-3; absent DNA, TCRdb's TRBD1 call cannot be checked. The CDR3 loop spans 15 amino acids. In germline, CDR1 is SGHNT, CDR2 YYREEE (reference sequence). The CDR3: CASSLQGVSTDTQYF.

Measured by frequency, this clonotype is medium-sized. The rearrangement joins TRBV6-2 or TRBV6-3 to TRBJ2-1; TCRdb calls TRBD2, which cannot be checked without DNA. Per germline, CDR1 MNHEY and CDR2 SVGEGT. The CDR3 length is 16 residues. The CDR3 sequence: CASSYASGRVYNEQFF.

The chain carries TRBV29-1 and TRBJ2-1; TCRdb returns TRBD1, unconfirmable since there is no DNA. The CDR3 spans 13 residues. The germline V gene encodes CDR1 SQVTM and CDR2 ANQGSEA. The CDR3 region is CSVVRQGNDEQFF.

This clonotype shows up as medium-sized by frequency. The chain uses TRBV19 and TRBJ2-1; there is no DNA to check the TCRdb D call of TRBD1. The CDR3 covers 20 residues. CDR1 is LNHDA and CDR2 is SQIVND in the germline V gene (reference sequence). This chain's CDR3 is CASSIEDRPLQGASHNEQFF.

Frequency places this clonotype as medium-sized. The rearrangement links TRBV6-5 to TRBJ1-1; TCRdb gives TRBD1 as the D gene, but with no DNA this cannot be confirmed. The CDR3 runs 15 residues. From germline, CDR1 is MNHEY and CDR2 SVGAGI. The CDR3 here is CASRDRGGGNTEAFF.

Frequency places this clonotype as medium-sized. The chain couples TRBV27 to TRBJ1-1; TCRdb's assignment of TRBD1 cannot be checked, as there is no DNA. Germline V gives CDR1 MNHEY, CDR2 SMNVEV (reference sequence). This CDR3 is 15 amino acids long. CDR3 sequence reads: CASSPTGGLNTEAFF.

According to its frequency, this clonotype is medium-sized. The rearrangement uses TRBV12-3 or TRBV12-4 and TRBJ2-6; TCRdb's D call, TRBD2, is unchecked because there is no DNA. The CDR3 covers 22 residues. The CDR3 here is CASSYLDRVRLAGPSGANVLTF.

This clonotype counts as medium-sized by frequency. J is TRBJ1-2 and V is TRBV12-3 or TRBV12-4; TCRdb reports TRBD1, a call that lacks DNA to check it against. The CDR3 is 13 residues long. The CDR3 is CASSLTGAGGYTF.

The chain is built from TRBV20-1 and TRBJ2-3; TCRdb's D call, TRBD2, is unchecked because there is no DNA. CDR3 length: 14 residues. Germline assignment: CDR1 DFQATT and CDR2 SNEGSKA (reference sequence). CDR3 sequence: CSAPTSDSTDTQYF.

This clonotype is deemed medium-sized by its frequency. This rearrangement joins TRBV19 to TRBJ1-5; TCRdb's D call of TRBD1 is untestable without DNA. Per germline, CDR1 LNHDA and CDR2 SQIVND (reference sequence). This CDR3 is built from 13 residues. The CDR3 is CASSMGVLQPQHF.

Judged by frequency, this clonotype is medium-sized. This chain links TRBV12-3 or TRBV12-4 with TRBJ1-2. This CDR3 has 15 amino acids. The CDR3 spells CASSFWQITNYGYTF.

Considering frequency, this clonotype is medium-sized. This chain connects TRBV30 to TRBJ1-3; the D call from TCRdb, TRBD1, cannot be confirmed without DNA. CDR1 and CDR2 (germline): GTSNPN, SVGIG (reference sequence). The CDR3 contains 16 residues. The CDR3 here is CAWSARGTITGNTIYF.